This T cell receptor beta chain was recovered during a study of T cell responses to AZD1222 COVID-19 vaccine. Study outcomes and limitations: Nearly half of the spike-specific TCRs reportedly recognize variant regions that carry no mutations.

Here immunoSEQ multiplex PCR was the method, and the copy in TCRdb shows in-frame clones only, minus some. Of roughly 100,000 clones detected, approximately 92% appear once; the ten largest clones hold 40% to 55%. Per germline, CDR1 SGHRS and CDR2 YFSETQ. The CDR3 spans 18 residues. The V end lost 1 base, the J end lost 1 base, and 19 bases lay between the germline ends. As concerns this clone: Its antigen is undetermined.

The receptor was isolated from an adult who received the AZD1222 COVID-19 vaccine. The V and J genes are TRBV5-1 and TRBJ2-3; D is unclear. The specimen was peripheral blood, collected 28 days after the second AZD1222 dose. CDR3 residues: CASSLSTALSFGTDTQYF. For the CDR3, the DNA is TGCGCCAGCAGCTTGAGTACTGCGTTGAGTTTCGGCACAGATACGCAGTATTTT.